The following is a T cell receptor (beta chain) sequence with its context. Its antigen remains unidentified. V dropped 6 bases and J dropped 3 bases, with 14 bases sitting between them. The germline gives CDR1 SNHLY, CDR2 FYNNEI. This CDR3 comprises 14 residues. This record comes from a study of OX40 agonist ivuxolimab in advanced cancers. Study at large: Every 2 weeks, patients got intravenous ivuxolimab at one of six dose levels (0.01-10 mg/kg).

Sequencing was performed with immunoSEQ multiplex PCR; in TCRdb, only in-frame clones are kept and a portion is missing. Among around 70,000 clones listed, 80% to 90% were seen once. General study points: In the 0.1-3.0 mg/kg groups, partial responders showed among the lowest expansion. Among T cells, CD8+ cells averaged more expanded clones than CD4+ cells.

The chain joins TRBV2 to TRBJ1-1; D might be TRBD1 (5 bases). The receptor was derived from an adult with an advanced solid tumor such as melanoma, head and neck, liver or kidney cancer. Sequencing used CD4+ or CD8+ T cells sorted from blood, obtained in a trial of the OX40 agonist ivuxolimab. DNA for the CDR3: TGTGCCAGCAGGCGGGCCGGGGGTGACACTGAAGCTTTCTTT. This encodes CASRRAGGDTEAFF.